One sample yielded the 2 T cell receptor beta chains listed below, sequenced in a study of cytomegalovirus exposure and HLA in healthy donors. With 60 Vbeta and 13 Jbeta primers, the PCR was carried out. Sequencing used immunoSEQ multiplex PCR; TCRdb keeps in-frame clones, though not all of them. Altogether about 62,000 clones are present, 75% being singletons, with the ten largest covering over 7.5%. The sequencing sample was made of PBMCs. All receptors come from a man in his fifties or sixties in good health and CMV-seropositive.

The chain carries TRBV9 and TRBJ2-1, with D perhaps matching TRBD2 (6 bases). V was pared by 1 base and J by 8 bases, with 10 bases between. Germline values: CDR1 SGDLS, CDR2 YYNGEE. The CDR3 is made up of 13 amino acids. CDR3 protein: CASSVSPSDEQFF. As DNA, the CDR3 is TGTGCCAGCAGCGTATCCCCTAGCGATGAGCAGTTCTTC.

The V call is TRBV6-1, the J call TRBJ1-1; D is possibly TRBD1 (6 bases). Looked up from germline, CDR1 is MNHNS and CDR2 is SASEGT. V lost 8 bases, J lost 1 base, and 11 bases lay in between. The CDR3 covers 13 residues. The CDR3 region is CASGKQGNTEAFF. The CDR3 nucleotides are TGTGCCAGCGGTAAACAGGGGAACACTGAAGCTTTCTTT.